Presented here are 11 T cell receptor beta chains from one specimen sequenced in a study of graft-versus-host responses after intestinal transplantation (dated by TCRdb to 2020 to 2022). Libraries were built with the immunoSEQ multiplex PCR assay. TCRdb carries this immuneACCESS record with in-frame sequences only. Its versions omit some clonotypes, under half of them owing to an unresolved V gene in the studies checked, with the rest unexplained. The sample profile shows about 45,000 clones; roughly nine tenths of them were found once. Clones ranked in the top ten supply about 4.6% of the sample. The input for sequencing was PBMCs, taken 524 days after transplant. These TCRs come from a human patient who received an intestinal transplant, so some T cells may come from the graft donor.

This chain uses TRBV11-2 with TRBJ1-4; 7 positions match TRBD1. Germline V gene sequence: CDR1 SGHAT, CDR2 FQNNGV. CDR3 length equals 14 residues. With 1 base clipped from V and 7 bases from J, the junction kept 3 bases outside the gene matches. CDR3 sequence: CASSLGGGSEKLFF. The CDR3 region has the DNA TGTGCCAGCAGCTTAGGAGGGGGCAGTGAAAAACTGTTTTTT.

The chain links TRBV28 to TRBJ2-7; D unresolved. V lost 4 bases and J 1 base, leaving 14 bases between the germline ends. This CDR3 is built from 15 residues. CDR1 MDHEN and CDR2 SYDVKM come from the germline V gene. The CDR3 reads CASSSSTDRSYEQYF. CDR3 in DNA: TGTGCCAGCAGTTCCTCAACTGACCGTTCCTACGAGCAGTACTTC.

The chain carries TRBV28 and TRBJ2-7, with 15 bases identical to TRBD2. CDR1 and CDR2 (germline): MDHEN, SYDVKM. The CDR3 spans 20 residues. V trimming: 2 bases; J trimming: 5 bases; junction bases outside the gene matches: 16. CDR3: CASSLLLAGTSGRRRDEQYF. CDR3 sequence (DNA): TGTGCCAGCAGTTTACTATTAGCGGGGACTAGCGGGAGGCGAAGAGACGAGCAGTACTTC.

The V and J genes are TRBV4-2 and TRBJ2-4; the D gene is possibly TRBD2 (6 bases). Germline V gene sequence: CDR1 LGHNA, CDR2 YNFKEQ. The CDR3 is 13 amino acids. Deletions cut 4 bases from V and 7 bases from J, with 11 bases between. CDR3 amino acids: CASSPSSGNIQYF. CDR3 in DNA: TGTGCCAGCAGCCCATCAAGCGGGAACATTCAGTACTTC.

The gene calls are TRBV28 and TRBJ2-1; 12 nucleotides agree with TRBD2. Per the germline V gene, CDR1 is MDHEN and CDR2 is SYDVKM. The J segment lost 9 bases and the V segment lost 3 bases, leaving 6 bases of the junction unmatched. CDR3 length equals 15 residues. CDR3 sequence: CASSFRLAGASEQFF. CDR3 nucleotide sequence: TGTGCCAGCAGTTTCAGACTAGCGGGAGCCAGTGAGCAGTTCTTC.

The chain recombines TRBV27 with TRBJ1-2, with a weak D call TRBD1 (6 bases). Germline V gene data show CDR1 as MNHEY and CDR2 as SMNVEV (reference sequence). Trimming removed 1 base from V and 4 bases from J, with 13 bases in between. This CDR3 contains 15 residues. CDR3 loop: CASSLLGGQSYGYTF. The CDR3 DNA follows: TGTGCCAGCAGTTTATTGGGTGGACAGTCCTATGGCTACACCTTC.

CDR3 loop: CASSPGYDNEQFF. CDR3 nucleotide sequence: TGCGCCAGCAGCCCAGGGTACGACAATGAGCAGTTCTTC. The rearrangement links TRBV5-1 to TRBJ2-1, with a weak D call TRBD1 (5 bases). V was cut by 4 bases and J by 5 bases, with 10 bases left in between. Germline values: CDR1 SGHRS, CDR2 YFSETQ. The CDR3 sequence is 13 residues long.

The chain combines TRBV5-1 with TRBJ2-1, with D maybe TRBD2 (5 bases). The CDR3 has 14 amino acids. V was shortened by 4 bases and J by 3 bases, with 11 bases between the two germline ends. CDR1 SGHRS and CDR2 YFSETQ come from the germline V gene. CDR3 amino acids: CASSGGLDYNEQFF. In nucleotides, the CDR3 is TGCGCCAGCAGCGGAGGCCTAGACTACAATGAGCAGTTCTTC.

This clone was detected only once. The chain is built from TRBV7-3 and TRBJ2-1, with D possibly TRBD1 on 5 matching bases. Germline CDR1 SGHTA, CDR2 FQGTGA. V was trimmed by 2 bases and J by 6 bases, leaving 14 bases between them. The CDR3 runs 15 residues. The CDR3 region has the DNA TGTGCCAGCAGCTTATGGGGCCCAACGGGCAATGAGCAGTTCTTC. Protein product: CASSLWGPTGNEQFF.

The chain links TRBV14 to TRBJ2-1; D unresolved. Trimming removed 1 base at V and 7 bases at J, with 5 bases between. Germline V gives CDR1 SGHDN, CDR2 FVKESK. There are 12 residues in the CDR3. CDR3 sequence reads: CASSQVRNEQFF. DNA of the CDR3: TGTGCCAGCAGCCAAGTAAGAAATGAGCAGTTCTTC.

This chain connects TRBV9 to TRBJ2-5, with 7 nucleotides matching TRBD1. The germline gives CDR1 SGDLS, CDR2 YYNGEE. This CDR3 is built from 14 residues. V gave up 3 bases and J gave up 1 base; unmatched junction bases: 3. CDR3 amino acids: CASSATGPQETQYF. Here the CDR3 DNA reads TGTGCCAGCAGCGCGACAGGGCCCCAAGAGACCCAGTACTTC.